This entry concerns a single TCR beta chain. Its antigen is as yet unknown. Its ends do not fully match the called genes, so a read error is possible. The entry originates in a study of T cells in Graves' hyperthyroidism and ophthalmopathy. Study-wide context: Before any treatment, at initial diagnosis, peripheral blood was collected. Study findings and constraints: Most clonotypes expanded in the thyroid (above 0.001) were also present in blood.

Germline V CDR1 and CDR2: MDHEN, SYDVKM. This CDR3 comprises 14 residues. The source material, RNA transcripts, was used to amplify TCR beta CDR3 regions. When the TCR CDR3 underwent first-round RT-PCR, the HTBI primer set was used. From the multiplex PCR reads, TCRdb called clonotypes with MiXCR, one entry per CDR3 protein. The table lists about 640,000 distinct CDR3 sequences, 20% of them singletons. In making diagnoses, clinical symptoms, serum thyroxine and TRAb, thyroid ultrasound and orbital computed tomography were all used. The chain uses TRBV28 and TRBJ2-2, with 8 bases matching TRBD1. The sequencing input was blood. The receptor's source is a man between 25 and 39 years old with Graves' ophthalmopathy. The CDR3 nucleotides are TGTGCCAGCAGCGGACAGGGATCGGCCGGGGAGCTGGTTTTT. Protein: CASSGQGSAGELVF.